One sample yielded the 7 T cell receptor beta chains listed below, sequenced in a study of shared clonotypes between healthy human individuals. Measured with immunoSEQ multiplex PCR; TCRdb has only the in-frame clones, and not every one. Of about 2 million clones in the sample, just under 95% are singletons; the top ten hold more than 0.95%. Naive CD8 cells, CD45RO-negative and positively selected for CCR7, excluded terminally differentiated effector memory CD45RA+ cells. Sequenced material: naive CD8+ T cells sorted from blood. These receptors all come from a man aged 18 to 35 in good health.

The V gene is TRBV18, the J gene TRBJ2-5; no clear D gene. The CDR3 extends over 14 amino acids. V lost 3 bases and J lost 4, with 12 bases in between. In germline, CDR1 is KGHSH, CDR2 LQKENI. For the CDR3, the DNA is TGTGCCAGCTCACCGATACACCGAGGAGAGACCCAGTACTTC. As protein: CASSPIHRGETQYF.

CDR3: CASSPRVSTDTQYF. DNA for the CDR3: TGCGCCAGCAGCCCCCGGGTTAGCACAGATACGCAGTATTTT. The gene calls are TRBV4-1 and TRBJ2-3; D not certain. CDR3 length: 14 residues. The V end lost 4 bases, the J end lost 0 bases, and 8 bases lay between the germline ends. Germline values: CDR1 MGHRA, CDR2 YSYEKL.

The rearrangement uses TRBV5-1 and TRBJ2-7; D may be TRBD2 (6 bases). The CDR3 consists of 16 residues. Trimming cost V 0 bases and J 4 bases, with 17 bases left between them. Germline lookup yields CDR1 SGHRS and CDR2 YFSETQ. This chain's CDR3 is CASSLGVAGPPYEQYF. CDR3 nucleotide sequence: TGCGCCAGCAGCTTGGGGGTTGCGGGACCCCCTTACGAGCAGTACTTC.

This clone appeared once. This sample also contains other DNA sequences that code for the same CDR3. CDR3 sequence (DNA): TGCGCCAGCAGCCCGGGACTTAACTCCTACGAGCAGTACTTC. It is translated as CASSPGLNSYEQYF. The genes are TRBV4-1 and TRBJ2-7; maybe TRBD2 (6 bases). Germline CDR1 MGHRA, CDR2 YSYEKL. V was cut by 4 bases and J by 0 bases, with 10 bases left in between. The CDR3 consists of 14 residues.

The J gene is TRBJ2-3, the V gene TRBV27; 9 bases align to TRBD2. The germline V gene has CDR1 MNHEY and CDR2 SMNVEV (reference sequence). The CDR3 is made up of 17 amino acids. J gave up 2 bases and V 5 bases, and 11 bases lay outside the gene matches. The CDR3 sequence is CASSPPRPSGVTDTQYF. The CDR3 region has the DNA TGTGCCAGCAGTCCTCCTAGGCCTAGCGGGGTCACAGATACGCAGTATTTT.

The chain employs TRBV13 and TRBJ2-5; either TRBD1 or TRBD2 may fit D (5 bases each). Germline lookup yields CDR1 PRHDT and CDR2 FYEKMQ (reference sequence). V lost 4 bases to trimming and J lost 10 bases, with 22 bases between them. The length of the CDR3 is 15 residues. The CDR3 here is CASSSLTIDGAIQYF. DNA for the CDR3: TGTGCCAGCAGCTCACTTACCATCGACGGGGCGATCCAGTACTTC.

The V gene is TRBV9, the J gene TRBJ2-5, with a weak D call TRBD1 (6 bases). V lost 4 bases, J lost 5 bases, and 15 bases lay in between. The CDR3 consists of 14 residues. Germline CDR1 SGDLS, CDR2 YYNGEE. CDR3 sequence: CASSSSQGRETQYF. In nucleotides, the CDR3 is TGTGCCAGCAGCAGTAGTCAGGGGCGTGAGACCCAGTACTTC. Variable domain in full (rest from reference TRBV9 and TRBJ2-5): DSGVTQTPKHLITATGQRVTLRCSPRSGDLSVYWYQQSLDQGLQFLIQYYNGEERAKGNILERFSAQQFPDLHSELNLSSLELGDSALYFCASSSSQGRETQYFGPGTRLLVL.